Listed below are T cell receptor beta chains from one sample, sequenced in a study of T cell responses to AZD1222 COVID-19 vaccine. Sequencing was performed with immunoSEQ multiplex PCR; in TCRdb, only in-frame clones are kept and a portion is missing. Among about 150,000 clones listed, roughly 90% were seen once. This sample comprised peripheral blood, obtained 28 days after the second AZD1222 dose. The receptors stem from an adult who received the AZD1222 COVID-19 vaccine. Each CDR3 is given with its conserved first and last residue. Each record gives: clone size, D gene, V gene, J gene, CDR3 DNA, CDR3 protein. The D gene is left open where the match is weak. Expanded clones are given a class, and other clones once, few, many or no size at all.

clone size: -
D gene: -
V gene: TRBV28
J gene: TRBJ1-4
CDR3 DNA: TGTGCCAGCAGTGGACGCGGACGGGGTGGGGAAAAACTGTTTTTT
CDR3 protein: CASSGRGRGGEKLFF

clone size: -
D gene: -
V gene: TRBV7-2
J gene: TRBJ1-1
CDR3 DNA: TGTGCCAGCAGCTTACAGGGGAACACTGAAGCTTTCTTT
CDR3 protein: CASSLQGNTEAFF

clone size: -
D gene: -
V gene: TRBV10-3
J gene: TRBJ1-2
CDR3 DNA: TGTGCCATCAGTCGGGGGGGGACCGACGCTAACTATGGCTACACCTTC
CDR3 protein: CAISRGGTDANYGYTF

clone size: -
D gene: -
V gene: TRBV5-6
J gene: TRBJ2-7
CDR3 DNA: TGTGCCAGCAGCCTAATTGGCTACGAGCAGTACTTC
CDR3 protein: CASSLIGYEQYF

clone size: -
D gene: TRBD1
V gene: TRBV11-2
J gene: TRBJ1-1
CDR3 DNA: TGTGCCAGCAGCTTAGATTCATGGGGTGGTTTGACAGGGCTGAACACTGAAGCTTTCTTT
CDR3 protein: CASSLDSWGGLTGLNTEAFF

clone size: -
D gene: -
V gene: TRBV7-8
J gene: TRBJ1-1
CDR3 DNA: TGTGCCAGCAGCTCGCTGGGACATCCGAACACTGAAGCTTTCTTT
CDR3 protein: CASSSLGHPNTEAFF

clone size: -
D gene: -
V gene: TRBV29-1
J gene: TRBJ2-7
CDR3 DNA: TGCAGCGTTGAAGATCGGGTGCAGGGCAGGGAGCAGTACTTC
CDR3 protein: CSVEDRVQGREQYF

clone size: -
D gene: -
V gene: TRBV9
J gene: TRBJ1-6
CDR3 DNA: TGTGCCAGCAGCGTAGACCCGGAGTTGGCCTATAATTCACCCCTCCACTTT
CDR3 protein: CASSVDPELAYNSPLHF

clone size: -
D gene: -
V gene: TRBV28
J gene: TRBJ2-7
CDR3 DNA: TGTGCCAGCAACCAATGGAGCTCCTACGAGCAGTACTTC
CDR3 protein: CASNQWSSYEQYF

clone size: -
D gene: -
V gene: TRBV19
J gene: TRBJ1-2
CDR3 DNA: TGTGCCAGTAGTATTTCAGGGGCGCATGGCTACACCTTC
CDR3 protein: CASSISGAHGYTF

clone size: -
D gene: -
V gene: TRBV7-9
J gene: TRBJ1-2
CDR3 DNA: TGTGCCAGCAGCTGGGGAGCGCTACAAAGTGGCTACACCTTC
CDR3 protein: CASSWGALQSGYTF

clone size: -
D gene: TRBD1
V gene: TRBV30
J gene: TRBJ2-7
CDR3 DNA: TGTGCCTGGAGTTTGTTTCGCAGCGACAGGGGACATGGTGAGCAGTACTTC
CDR3 protein: CAWSLFRSDRGHGEQYF

clone size: -
D gene: -
V gene: TRBV3-1/TRBV3-2
J gene: TRBJ2-2
CDR3 DNA: TGTGCCAGCAGCCCTCCCCAGGCTTTCACCGGGGAGCTGTTTTTT
CDR3 protein: CASSPPQAFTGELFF

clone size: -
D gene: TRBD2
V gene: TRBV9
J gene: TRBJ2-4
CDR3 DNA: TGTGCCAGCAGCCCCACGATCGGGGGGGACATTCAGTACTTC
CDR3 protein: CASSPTIGGDIQYF

clone size: -
D gene: -
V gene: TRBV12-5
J gene: TRBJ1-5
CDR3 DNA: TGTGCTAGTGGTTCCCCCCCCCGTGGAGGACGTCCCCTTTGGCCCCAGCATTTT
CDR3 protein: CASGSPPRGGRPLWPQHF

clone size: -
D gene: TRBD2
V gene: TRBV30
J gene: TRBJ2-1
CDR3 DNA: TGTGCCTGGAGCTCTCACCCCGGGGAGGGACATGAGCAGTTCTTC
CDR3 protein: CAWSSHPGEGHEQFF

clone size: few
D gene: -
V gene: TRBV7-9
J gene: TRBJ1-2
CDR3 DNA: TGTGCCAGCAGTGGGTCCGAATACAGTCATGGCTACACCTTC
CDR3 protein: CASSGSEYSHGYTF

clone size: -
D gene: -
V gene: TRBV6-5
J gene: TRBJ2-2
CDR3 DNA: TGTGCCGGCAGGGAGGGGACAGAGAACACCGGGGAGCTGTTTTTT
CDR3 protein: CAGREGTENTGELFF

clone size: -
D gene: TRBD2
V gene: TRBV5-4
J gene: TRBJ2-5
CDR3 DNA: TGTGCCAGCAGCTTGGCGTGGGACGGGAGGGAGGAGACCCAGTACTTC
CDR3 protein: CASSLAWDGREETQYF

clone size: -
D gene: -
V gene: TRBV20-1
J gene: TRBJ1-2
CDR3 DNA: TGCAGTGCTATCAAATCCGAGGGCTACACCTTC
CDR3 protein: CSAIKSEGYTF

clone size: -
D gene: -
V gene: TRBV18
J gene: TRBJ2-7
CDR3 DNA: TGTGCCAGCTCACCACCTCCTTACTACGAGCAGTACTTC
CDR3 protein: CASSPPPYYEQYF

clone size: -
D gene: TRBD2
V gene: TRBV19
J gene: TRBJ2-3
CDR3 DNA: TGTGCCAGTAGTATAGAAACTAGCGGGAAAGATACGCAGTATTTT
CDR3 protein: CASSIETSGKDTQYF

clone size: -
D gene: -
V gene: TRBV7-8
J gene: TRBJ1-5
CDR3 DNA: TGTGCCAGCAGCCCAAACACGGGGAAATTACGGCCCCAGCATTTT
CDR3 protein: CASSPNTGKLRPQHF

clone size: once
D gene: -
V gene: TRBV10-3
J gene: TRBJ1-3
CDR3 DNA: TGTGCCATCAGTGAGGTTACAGGAGCTGGAAACACCATATATTTT
CDR3 protein: CAISEVTGAGNTIYF

clone size: -
D gene: -
V gene: TRBV30
J gene: TRBJ1-2
CDR3 DNA: TGTGCCGCACAGGGAGGAAGTGGCTACACCTTC
CDR3 protein: CAAQGGSGYTF

clone size: -
D gene: -
V gene: TRBV28
J gene: TRBJ2-7
CDR3 DNA: TGTGCCAGCAGTTTGGGGACTCCCTCCGAGCAGTACTTC
CDR3 protein: CASSLGTPSEQYF

clone size: -
D gene: -
V gene: TRBV19
J gene: TRBJ2-1
CDR3 DNA: TGTGCCAGTAGTAACCTCAGGCTAGCAACCTACAATGAGCAGTTCTTC
CDR3 protein: CASSNLRLATYNEQFF

clone size: -
D gene: TRBD2
V gene: TRBV6-6
J gene: TRBJ2-7
CDR3 DNA: TGTGCCAGCAGTCTCGGGGGGGGCCTCGGCTTC
CDR3 protein: CASSLGGGLGF

clone size: -
D gene: TRBD2
V gene: TRBV6-5
J gene: TRBJ2-1
CDR3 DNA: TGTGCCAGCAGTTACCGACTAGCGGACCTATACAATGAGCAGTTCTTC
CDR3 protein: CASSYRLADLYNEQFF

clone size: -
D gene: -
V gene: TRBV7-9
J gene: TRBJ2-1
CDR3 DNA: TGTGCCAGCAGCTTGGGGGGTCAGGTTCAGTTCTTC
CDR3 protein: CASSLGGQVQFF

clone size: -
D gene: TRBD1
V gene: TRBV27
J gene: TRBJ2-5
CDR3 DNA: TGTGCCAGCAGTCTCACAGGGGGCCAAGAGACCCAGTACTTC
CDR3 protein: CASSLTGGQETQYF

clone size: -
D gene: -
V gene: TRBV7-9
J gene: TRBJ2-3
CDR3 DNA: TGTGCCAGCAGCGGGGCTACTAGCACAGATACGCAGTATTTT
CDR3 protein: CASSGATSTDTQYF

clone size: -
D gene: TRBD2
V gene: TRBV14
J gene: TRBJ2-1
CDR3 DNA: TGTGCCAGCAGCCAAGATGGACGGGGGGTAGCGGGACCTACACGGAATGAGCAGTTCTTC
CDR3 protein: CASSQDGRGVAGPTRNEQFF

clone size: -
D gene: TRBD1
V gene: TRBV12-5
J gene: TRBJ2-5
CDR3 DNA: TGTGCTAGTGGTTACTTATCCCCGACGGGACAGACTGTGGTGAAGGAGGAGACCCAGTACTTC
CDR3 protein: CASGYLSPTGQTVVKEETQYF

clone size: -
D gene: TRBD2
V gene: TRBV7-9
J gene: TRBJ2-7
CDR3 DNA: TGTGCCAGCAGCTTCCCCGTAGCGGGAGGCGAGCAGTACTTC
CDR3 protein: CASSFPVAGGEQYF

clone size: once
D gene: -
V gene: TRBV18
J gene: TRBJ1-3
CDR3 DNA: TGTGCCAGCTCACCGGCCACGTGGGGGAGAAACACCATATATTTT
CDR3 protein: CASSPATWGRNTIYF

clone size: -
D gene: -
V gene: TRBV6-2/TRBV6-3
J gene: TRBJ1-2
CDR3 DNA: TGTGCCAGCAGTCGTTTCCCGCTGGCCTATGGCTACACCTTC
CDR3 protein: CASSRFPLAYGYTF

clone size: -
D gene: TRBD2
V gene: TRBV18
J gene: TRBJ2-1
CDR3 DNA: TGTGCCAGCTCACCACCTAGCGGGAGCTCCTACAATGAGCAGTTCTTC
CDR3 protein: CASSPPSGSSYNEQFF

clone size: -
D gene: TRBD1
V gene: TRBV3-1/TRBV3-2
J gene: TRBJ1-4
CDR3 DNA: TGTGCCAGCACCCAGGGGGGATATGAAAAACTGTTTTTT
CDR3 protein: CASTQGGYEKLFF

clone size: -
D gene: -
V gene: TRBV19
J gene: TRBJ1-1
CDR3 DNA: TGTGCCAGTAGGGTCCAGGTGATGAACACTGAAGCTTTCTTT
CDR3 protein: CASRVQVMNTEAFF

clone size: -
D gene: TRBD1
V gene: TRBV29-1
J gene: TRBJ2-3
CDR3 DNA: TGCAGCGGGGGGACAGGGGGGATTTCAGATACGCAGTATTTT
CDR3 protein: CSGGTGGISDTQYF

clone size: -
D gene: TRBD1
V gene: TRBV9
J gene: TRBJ2-5
CDR3 DNA: TGTGCCAGCAGCGCCGGGACAGGGGGGTGGGAAGAGACCCAGTACTTC
CDR3 protein: CASSAGTGGWEETQYF

clone size: -
D gene: -
V gene: TRBV28
J gene: TRBJ2-1
CDR3 DNA: TGTGCCAGCAACACCATGTACGAGCGAACGGGGAATGAGCAGTTCTTC
CDR3 protein: CASNTMYERTGNEQFF

clone size: -
D gene: -
V gene: TRBV28
J gene: TRBJ1-6
CDR3 DNA: TGTGCCAGCAGTTTACGTCCCGGACAAAGATATAATTCACCCCTCCACTTT
CDR3 protein: CASSLRPGQRYNSPLHF

clone size: -
D gene: TRBD1
V gene: TRBV19
J gene: TRBJ2-7
CDR3 DNA: TGTGCCAGTAGTGGGACAGGGGGCGCCTCTTTCTACGAGCAGTACTTC
CDR3 protein: CASSGTGGASFYEQYF

clone size: -
D gene: TRBD1
V gene: TRBV18
J gene: TRBJ1-1
CDR3 DNA: TGTGCCAGCTCACCAACGACCAGGGGGGACACTGAAGCTTTCTTT
CDR3 protein: CASSPTTRGDTEAFF

clone size: -
D gene: TRBD1
V gene: TRBV7-9
J gene: TRBJ2-7
CDR3 DNA: TGTGCCAGCAGCTCAGTGGAACAGGGGGCCTACGAGCAGTACTTC
CDR3 protein: CASSSVEQGAYEQYF

clone size: -
D gene: TRBD1
V gene: TRBV27
J gene: TRBJ1-2
CDR3 DNA: TGTGCCAGCAGCCGGACAGGGGGCCTCTATGGCTACACCTTC
CDR3 protein: CASSRTGGLYGYTF

clone size: -
D gene: -
V gene: TRBV11-2
J gene: TRBJ2-7
CDR3 DNA: TGTGCCAGCAGCGAACCGGGACTGCACTACGAGCAGTACTTC
CDR3 protein: CASSEPGLHYEQYF

clone size: -
D gene: -
V gene: TRBV2
J gene: TRBJ1-3
CDR3 DNA: TGTGCCAGCAGTGAAGGAAACACCATATATTTT
CDR3 protein: CASSEGNTIYF

clone size: -
D gene: -
V gene: TRBV19
J gene: TRBJ2-1
CDR3 DNA: TGTGCCAGTAGTATAGCTGAACGGACAGCTTCCTACAATGAGCAGTTCTTC
CDR3 protein: CASSIAERTASYNEQFF

clone size: -
D gene: -
V gene: TRBV2
J gene: TRBJ1-3
CDR3 DNA: TGTGCCAGCAGTCGAGACAGCCTAAACTCTGGAAACACCATATATTTT
CDR3 protein: CASSRDSLNSGNTIYF

clone size: -
D gene: -
V gene: TRBV6-2/TRBV6-3
J gene: TRBJ2-3
CDR3 DNA: TGTGCCAGCAGCCTTCCGGTCCCACCTCGGTATTTT
CDR3 protein: CASSLPVPPRYF

clone size: few
D gene: -
V gene: TRBV7-9
J gene: TRBJ2-7
CDR3 DNA: TGTGCCAGCAGCGGAGACGGCTACGAGCAGTACTTC
CDR3 protein: CASSGDGYEQYF

clone size: -
D gene: -
V gene: TRBV19
J gene: TRBJ1-1
CDR3 DNA: TGTGCCAGTACTCCCCGCCGAGGCCTGACCGTGAACACTGAAGCTTTCTTT
CDR3 protein: CASTPRRGLTVNTEAFF

clone size: -
D gene: -
V gene: TRBV12-3/TRBV12-4
J gene: TRBJ1-5
CDR3 DNA: TGTGCCAGCAGTCCTGGGGCCTATCAGCCCCAGCATTTT
CDR3 protein: CASSPGAYQPQHF

clone size: -
D gene: TRBD2
V gene: TRBV7-8
J gene: TRBJ2-2
CDR3 DNA: TGTGCCAGCAGCCTAAGCGGGAGACACACCGGGGAGCTGTTTTTT
CDR3 protein: CASSLSGRHTGELFF

clone size: -
D gene: TRBD2
V gene: TRBV24-1
J gene: TRBJ2-2
CDR3 DNA: TGTGCCACCAGTGCATTGTCGGGGGGGGCCGGCGGGGAGCTGTTTTTT
CDR3 protein: CATSALSGGAGGELFF

clone size: -
D gene: -
V gene: TRBV7-3
J gene: TRBJ1-1
CDR3 DNA: TGTGCCAGCAGCGCCGCCGGAGGGGGCACTGAAGCTTTCTTT
CDR3 protein: CASSAAGGGTEAFF